These T cell receptor beta chains were read from a single sample in a study of PD-L1 blockade in urothelial cancer. This table comes from immunoSEQ multiplex PCR, and its TCRdb copy is limited to in-frame clones, with some not included. The sample holds over 50,000 clones, more than 70% seen once. The material sequenced was PBMCs, taken around atezolizumab (anti-PD-L1) treatment. These TCRs come from a man aged 50 or older with urothelial cancer. Both conserved end residues are part of each CDR3.

v_gene,j_gene,CDR3aa
TRBV7-2,TRBJ1-1,CASSLVYTEAFF
TRBV19,TRBJ2-7,CASSIAGTGPYEQYF
TRBV2,TRBJ1-3,CASSPSGVDTIYF
TRBV11-1,TRBJ2-7,CASSLERDGVYEQYF
TRBV30,TRBJ2-7,CAWSSGQGPYEQYF
TRBV30,TRBJ1-2,CAWSGQGGGYTF
TRBV2,TRBJ2-1,CASSDLVGVTYNEQFF
TRBV13,TRBJ2-7,CASSSGVVDEQYF
TRBV11-2,TRBJ1-4,CASSSLGGTNEKLFF
TRBV2,TRBJ1-4,CASSALGQGASEKLFF
TRBV30,TRBJ1-2,CAWSARTGNYGYTF
TRBV28,TRBJ2-1,CASSPRLASNEQFF
TRBV6-5,TRBJ2-3,CASSLLATHTDTQYF
TRBV11-2,TRBJ2-7,CASSLVGITGVYEQYF
TRBV28,TRBJ1-5,CASRPGQVGNQPQHF
TRBV6-5,TRBJ2-5,CASSSLAGNIETQYF
TRBV5-1,TRBJ2-3,CASSLAGRGRVDTQYF
TRBV18,TRBJ2-3,CASSSTGRGDTQYF
TRBV9,TRBJ2-1,CASSVYGTSGPYNEQFF
TRBV5-5,TRBJ2-5,CASSFAEQETQYF
TRBV6-6,TRBJ2-7,CASSLGTSSYEQYF
TRBV28,TRBJ1-2,CASSPPAWAPYGYTF
TRBV29-1,TRBJ2-1,CSVGLAGVISWQFF
TRBV2,TRBJ2-7,CASASVYEQYF
TRBV7-8,TRBJ1-1,CASSLVAGNTEAFF
TRBV9,TRBJ2-1,CASSVFGTSGPYNEQFF
TRBV2,TRBJ1-6,CASSEEPYNSPLHF
TRBV6-1,TRBJ2-7,CASSELGASYEQYF
TRBV7-2,TRBJ2-5,CASSLSASRERQTQYF
TRBV30,TRBJ1-1,CAWSWRTGASKAFF
TRBV7-2,TRBJ1-2,CASSIQGVGGYTF
TRBV5-4,TRBJ2-7,CASSFHNAPYEQYF
TRBV9,TRBJ2-1,CASTLDPAGREQFF
TRBV27,TRBJ2-3,CASKLAEATDTQYF
TRBV10-3,TRBJ2-7,CAISESSGGRLGTYEQYF
TRBV5-4,TRBJ2-1,CASSLGQGSMNEQFF
TRBV6-5,TRBJ2-5,CASSSLGETQYF
TRBV19,TRBJ2-7,CASSIARQRPYEQYF
TRBV5-1,TRBJ2-5,CASSLSPDTQETQYF